These 27 T cell receptor beta chains originate from one sample sequenced in a study of T-cell reconstitution after alpha-beta-depleted transplantation in children. Unique molecular identifiers featured in how the TCRbeta library was prepared. TCRdb re-called the PCR reads through MiXCR, storing one row per CDR3 protein. The sample holds around 300,000 distinct CDR3 sequences; 23% are singletons and the top ten take about 10%. The sample consisted of PBMCs, mostly from graft donor cells, taken 180 days after TCRalphabeta/CD19-depleted stem cell transplant. The receptors here all came from a male patient younger than 18 who had a stem cell transplant for acute lymphoblastic leukemia, so the T cells may come from the graft donor.

This clonotype was seen a few times. The chain uses TRBV10-1 and TRBJ2-2; possible D gene TRBD2, 6 bases. CDR1 is WNHNN and CDR2 is SYGVQD in the germline V gene (reference sequence). The CDR3 is 16 residues long. Trimming took off 0 bases at V and 2 bases at J, with 10 bases between the two ends. Here the CDR3 reads CASSESSGRNTGELFF. In nucleotides, the CDR3 is TGCGCCAGCAGTGAGTCAAGCGGGCGCAACACCGGGGAGCTGTTTTTT.

This clonotype has a handful of counts. V usage is TRBV7-3 and J usage is TRBJ2-2, with 9 bases lining up with TRBD2. V lost 4 bases and J lost 7; bases outside the gene matches: 4. The CDR3 covers 14 residues. The germline gives CDR1 SGHTA, CDR2 FQGTGA. CDR3 DNA sequence: TGTGCCAGCAGCTCGGGACTAGCTGGCGGGGAGCTGTTTTTT. This sequence encodes CASSSGLAGGELFF. The full variable domain, in which reference TRBV7-3 and TRBJ2-2 provide the parts outside the CDR3, is GAGVSQTPSNKVTEKGKYVELRCDPISGHTALYWYRQSLGQGPEFLIYFQGTGAADDSGLPNDRFFAVRPEGSVSTLKIQRTERGDSAVYLCASSSGLAGGELFFGEGSRLTVL.

This clonotype occurred a few times. Written as DNA, the CDR3 is TGTGCCATCAGGGTACCGGGACAAGTCTACGAGCAGTACTTC. Protein sequence: CAIRVPGQVYEQYF. The V call is TRBV10-3, the J call TRBJ2-7; tentative D call: TRBD1 (6 bases). The CDR3 consists of 14 residues. V was cut by 6 bases and J by 3 bases, with 15 bases left in between. Germline V gives CDR1 ENHRY, CDR2 SYGVKD.

The gene calls are TRBV15 and TRBJ2-1; 7 bases line up with TRBD1. J was trimmed by 2 bases and V by 5 bases; bases with no gene match: 6. The germline V gene encodes CDR1 LNHNV and CDR2 YYDKDF (reference sequence). The CDR3 covers 15 residues. The DNA of the CDR3 is TGTGCCACCAGCCGACAGGGCGGAGCCTACAATGAGCAGTTCTTC. Its protein product is CATSRQGGAYNEQFF.

The rearrangement joins TRBV7-2 to TRBJ1-1; D is uncertain. Germline CDR1 reads SGHTA; CDR2 reads FQGNSA. V lost 4 bases, J lost 1 base, and 10 bases lay in between. CDR3 size: 14 residues. The CDR3 DNA reads as TGTGCCAGCAGCTCGACGGGAAAGAACACTGAAGCTTTCTTT. This sequence encodes CASSSTGKNTEAFF. Full variable domain (rest looked up from reference TRBV7-2 and TRBJ1-1): GAGVSQSPSNKVTEKGKDVELRCDPISGHTALYWYRQSLGQGLEFLIYFQGNSAPDKSGLPSDRFSAERTGGSVSTLTIQRTQQEDSAVYLCASSSTGKNTEAFFGQGTRLTVV.

V is TRBV7-9 and J is TRBJ2-6; weak D call: TRBD1 (5 bases). The CDR3 extends over 15 amino acids. V was shortened by 1 base and J by 8 bases, with 12 bases between the two germline ends. Germline CDR1 reads SEHNR; CDR2 reads FQNEAQ (reference sequence). The CDR3 here is CASSLVGQGTNVLTF. CDR3 nucleotides: TGTGCCAGCAGCTTAGTAGGGCAGGGCACCAACGTCCTGACTTTC.

The chain combines TRBV19 with TRBJ1-5; TRBD1 agrees at 7 bases. This CDR3 region has 12 residues. V lost 6 bases and J lost 7; bases outside the gene matches: 3. Germline loops: CDR1 LNHDA, CDR2 SQIVND (reference sequence). In DNA form, the CDR3 reads TGTGCCAGTAGCGGGACAGTCCAGCCCCAGCATTTT. Translated: CASSGTVQPQHF.

The genes are TRBV29-1 and TRBJ2-3; D assignment may be TRBD1 or TRBD2 (5 bases each). The CDR3 spans 16 residues. In germline, CDR1 is SQVTM, CDR2 ANQGSEA. Deletions cut 5 bases from V and 1 base from J, with 19 bases between. CDR3 sequence: CSVPYLRGVGTDTQYF. In nucleotides, the CDR3 is TGCAGCGTTCCGTATCTCCGGGGCGTCGGCACAGATACGCAGTATTTT.

This clonotype was detected ten times or more. The chain combines TRBV29-1 with TRBJ2-2, with D tentatively TRBD1 (6 bases). Germline V gene lookup returns CDR1 SQVTM and CDR2 ANQGSEA. The CDR3 consists of 13 residues. V lost 7 bases and J 0 bases, leaving 9 bases between the germline ends. As DNA, the CDR3 is TGCAGCGGGGACATCTCGAACACCGGGGAGCTGTTTTTT. Its protein is CSGDISNTGELFF.

The chain carries TRBV12-3 or TRBV12-4 and TRBJ1-2; D is perhaps TRBD1 (6 bases). This CDR3 comprises 12 residues. The V gene lost 7 bases and the J gene lost 8 bases, with 14 bases spanning the gap. CDR3 bases: TGTGCCAGCAACTCATTAGACAGGGGCTACACCTTC. This codes for CASNSLDRGYTF.

This clonotype was detected only a few times. The chain employs TRBV9 and TRBJ2-7, with D possibly being TRBD1 or TRBD2 (5 bases each). Per germline, CDR1 SGDLS and CDR2 YYNGEE. Trimming removed 3 bases from V and 5 bases from J, with 15 bases in between. The CDR3 spans 14 residues. CDR3 coding DNA: TGTGCCAGCAGCGGAGGGGTGTGGCGGAACGAGCAGTACTTC. Translated: CASSGGVWRNEQYF.

The gene calls are TRBV6-1 and TRBJ1-6; D not resolved. The CDR3 loop spans 15 amino acids. Germline-derived CDR1 and CDR2 are MNHNS and SASEGT. Trimming cost V 2 bases and J 1 base, with 6 bases left between them. CDR3 nucleotides: TGTGCCAGCAGTGAAATGGAATCCTATAATTCACCCCTCCACTTT. It encodes CASSEMESYNSPLHF.

The rearrangement uses TRBV12-3 or TRBV12-4 and TRBJ1-4; TRBD1 agrees at 7 bases. V trimming: 3 bases; J trimming: 10 bases; junction bases outside the gene matches: 5. The CDR3 has 13 residues. DNA for the CDR3: TGTGCCAGCAGTTTGCAGACAGGGATAAAACTGTTTTTT. This gives the protein CASSLQTGIKLFF.

This clonotype was counted only a few times. The genes are TRBV4-1 and TRBJ1-1; possible D gene TRBD1, 5 bases. CDR1 and CDR2 (germline): MGHRA, YSYEKL. V gave up 0 bases and J gave up 4 bases, with 15 bases separating them. The CDR3 spans 16 residues. CDR3 region: CASSQEGEAGRTEAFF. CDR3 bases: TGCGCCAGCAGCCAAGAGGGGGAGGCAGGTCGCACTGAAGCTTTCTTT.

This clonotype was seen a few times. The chain links TRBV27 to TRBJ1-5; 7 bases map to TRBD1. CDR3 size: 16 residues. After removal of 5 bases from V and 5 bases from J, the junction contained 12 bases not matched to a gene. The germline gives CDR1 MNHEY, CDR2 SMNVEV (reference sequence). In DNA, the CDR3 is TGTGCCAGCAGTGTAACAGGGGCCCCGGTCTATCAGCCCCAGCATTTT. Translated, it gives CASSVTGAPVYQPQHF.

A remark on this clonotype: Relative to the germline gene, one junction end is altered; a read error may explain this. CDR3 DNA: TGCAGTCCGGAGGACAGGGCGGGAAACACCACATATTTT. Translated: CSPEDRAGNTTYF. The V call is TRBV20-1, the J call TRBJ1-3; 8 bases are shared with TRBD1. This CDR3 spans 13 amino acids. CDR1 DFQATT and CDR2 SNEGSKA come from the germline V gene (reference sequence).

Only a few counts were recorded for this clonotype. V and J are TRBV27 and TRBJ1-3; the D is unclear. Trimming stripped 5 bases from V and 4 bases from J, with 3 bases between. Germline CDR1 reads MNHEY; CDR2 reads SMNVEV (reference sequence). The CDR3 loop spans 11 amino acids. The CDR3 reads CASSAGNTIYF. Here the CDR3 DNA reads TGTGCCAGCAGTGCCGGAAACACCATATATTTT.

In its sample, this clonotype was seen a few times. The genes are TRBV5-1 and TRBJ2-3; unclear D gene. The CDR3 is 14 residues long. The germline V gene encodes CDR1 SGHRS and CDR2 YFSETQ. With 0 bases removed from V and 5 bases from J, the gap between germline ends came to 10 bases. CDR3 in DNA: TGCGCCAGCAGCTTGGGAGAACGAGGAGATACGCAGTATTTT. It specifies CASSLGERGDTQYF. Full variable domain (outside the CDR3, taken from reference TRBV5-1 and TRBJ2-3): KAGVTQTPRYLIKTRGQQVTLSCSPISGHRSVSWYQQTPGQGLQFLFEYFSETQRNKGNFPGRFSGRQFSNSRSEMNVSTLELGDSALYLCASSLGERGDTQYFGPGTRLTVL.

The V and J genes are TRBV4-1 and TRBJ2-2; no clear D gene. Germline V CDR1 and CDR2: MGHRA, YSYEKL. The V and J ends lost 4 bases and 5 bases respectively, with 11 bases between them. This CDR3 has 14 residues. In nucleotides, the CDR3 is TGCGCCAGCAGCCGATTTGCCGGGACCGGGGAGCTGTTTTTT. Translation: CASSRFAGTGELFF.

This clonotype has more than one count but fewer than ten. This sequence joins TRBV5-1 and TRBJ2-1, with a weak D call TRBD2 (5 bases). Trimming stripped 4 bases from V and 1 base from J, with 9 bases between. This CDR3 comprises 14 residues. Germline CDR1 SGHRS, CDR2 YFSETQ. CDR3: CASSPPGSYNEQFF. In nucleotides, the CDR3 is TGCGCCAGCAGCCCCCCGGGGTCCTACAATGAGCAGTTCTTC.

This clonotype was recorded once. The junction departs from the called germline gene at one end, perhaps through a read error. The J gene is TRBJ2-5, the V gene TRBV12-3 or TRBV12-4; 7 nucleotides line up with TRBD1. This CDR3 comprises 13 residues. DNA for the CDR3: TGTACCAGCACTTGGACAGGACAAGAGACCCAGTACTTC. It is translated as CTSTWTGQETQYF.

The genes are TRBV29-1 and TRBJ2-3, with D perhaps matching TRBD2 (6 bases). The CDR3 spans 19 residues. The V gene lost 4 bases and the J gene lost 2 bases, with 28 bases spanning the gap. Germline V CDR1 and CDR2: SQVTM, ANQGSEA. Here the CDR3 DNA reads TGCAGCGTTGCGGAGGGTCTCCGGGCAGGAGCAAAACACACAGATACGCAGTATTTT. Translation: CSVAEGLRAGAKHTDTQYF.

A few counts support this clonotype. The V and J genes are TRBV7-9 and TRBJ2-7; D is uncertain. Germline V gene data show CDR1 as SEHNR and CDR2 as FQNEAQ (reference sequence). V was cut by 5 bases and J by 3 bases, with 8 bases left in between. The CDR3 has 12 amino acids. The CDR3 DNA sequence: TGTGCCAGCAGCACACGTTTCTACGAGCAGTACTTC. This encodes CASSTRFYEQYF.

V and J are TRBV20-1 and TRBJ1-1; D remains ambiguous. CDR1 is DFQATT, CDR2 SNEGSKA, per germline (reference sequence). The CDR3 contains 11 residues. Trimming left V 2 bases short and J 6 bases short, with 7 bases between. Written as DNA, the CDR3 is TGCAGTGCTAGATGGGCGGCTGAAGCTTTCTTT. Translating gives CSARWAAEAFF.

The genes are TRBV7-2 and TRBJ2-2; TRBD1 matches at 9 bases. This CDR3 is 14 amino acids long. Germline V gives CDR1 SGHTA, CDR2 FQGNSA. After removal of 4 bases from V and 6 bases from J, the junction contained 3 bases not matched to a gene. Written as DNA, the CDR3 is TGTGCCAGCAGCTGGGACAGGGAGGCCGGGGAGCTGTTTTTT. Translated, it gives CASSWDREAGELFF.

This clonotype was detected a few times. V gene TRBV6-1 combines with J gene TRBJ2-2, with D perhaps matching TRBD1 (5 bases). The CDR3 spans 13 residues. Germline V gives CDR1 MNHNS, CDR2 SASEGT. V was clipped by 8 bases and J by 6 bases, with 13 bases between them. CDR3 sequence (DNA): TGTGCCAGCGGGGCGCGAGTGGCCGGGGAGCTGTTTTTT. It specifies CASGARVAGELFF.

The chain links TRBV5-1 to TRBJ2-1, with TRBD2 matching 7 bases. This CDR3 has 17 amino acids. Trimming cost V 5 bases and J 0 bases; bases outside gene matches: 11. Germline CDR1 and CDR2: SGHRS and YFSETQ. The CDR3 reads CASREGAREASYNEQFF. The CDR3 DNA reads as TGCGCCAGCAGAGAAGGAGCCCGGGAGGCCTCCTACAATGAGCAGTTCTTC.